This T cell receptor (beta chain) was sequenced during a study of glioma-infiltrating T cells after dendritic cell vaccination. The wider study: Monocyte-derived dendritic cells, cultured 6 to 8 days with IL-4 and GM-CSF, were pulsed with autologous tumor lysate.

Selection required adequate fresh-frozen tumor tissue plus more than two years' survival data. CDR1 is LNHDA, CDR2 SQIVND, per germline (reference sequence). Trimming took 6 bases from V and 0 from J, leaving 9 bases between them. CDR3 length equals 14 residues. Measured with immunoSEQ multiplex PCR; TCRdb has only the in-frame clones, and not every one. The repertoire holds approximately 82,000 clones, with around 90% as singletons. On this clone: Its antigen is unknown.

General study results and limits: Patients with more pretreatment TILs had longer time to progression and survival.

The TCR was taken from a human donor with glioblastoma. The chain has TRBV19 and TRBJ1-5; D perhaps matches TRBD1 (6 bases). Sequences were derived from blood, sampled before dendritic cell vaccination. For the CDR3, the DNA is TGTGCCAGTAGGCAGGGGCATAGCAATCAGCCCCAGCATTTT. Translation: CASRQGHSNQPQHF.